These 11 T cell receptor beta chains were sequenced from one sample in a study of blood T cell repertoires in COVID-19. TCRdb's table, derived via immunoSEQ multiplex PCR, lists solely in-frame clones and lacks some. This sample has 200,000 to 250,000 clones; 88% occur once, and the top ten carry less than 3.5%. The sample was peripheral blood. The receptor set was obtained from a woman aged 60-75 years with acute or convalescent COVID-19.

The CDR3 nucleotides read TGTGCCAGCAGCCTGCTGAGCAGCGGGGGGGCTTCTGAGCAGTTCTTC. This codes for CASSLLSSGGASEQFF. V is TRBV7-6 and J is TRBJ2-1; 10 nucleotides match TRBD2. The junction had 13 bases not matched to a gene; V was cut back by 5 bases and J by 9 bases. This CDR3 spans 16 amino acids. Germline V gives CDR1 SGHVS, CDR2 FNYEAQ.

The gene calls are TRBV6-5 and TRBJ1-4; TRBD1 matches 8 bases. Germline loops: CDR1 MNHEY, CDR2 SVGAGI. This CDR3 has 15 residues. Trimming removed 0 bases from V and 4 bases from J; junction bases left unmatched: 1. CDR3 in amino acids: CASSYSDRGNEKLFF. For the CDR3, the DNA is TGTGCCAGCAGTTACTCCGACAGGGGTAATGAAAAACTGTTTTTT.

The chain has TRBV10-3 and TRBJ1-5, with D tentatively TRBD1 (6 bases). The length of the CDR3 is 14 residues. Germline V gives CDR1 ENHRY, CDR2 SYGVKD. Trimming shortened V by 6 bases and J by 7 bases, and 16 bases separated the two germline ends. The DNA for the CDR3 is TGTGCCATCAGCGCCGGGACACCCGACCAGCCCCAGCATTTT. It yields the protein CAISAGTPDQPQHF.

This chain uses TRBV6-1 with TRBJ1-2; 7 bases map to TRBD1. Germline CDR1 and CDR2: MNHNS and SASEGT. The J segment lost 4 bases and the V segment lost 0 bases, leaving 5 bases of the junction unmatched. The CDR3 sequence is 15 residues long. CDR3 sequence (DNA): TGTGCCAGCAGTGAAGCTAGACAGGGCGGCTATGGCTACACCTTC. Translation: CASSEARQGGYGYTF.

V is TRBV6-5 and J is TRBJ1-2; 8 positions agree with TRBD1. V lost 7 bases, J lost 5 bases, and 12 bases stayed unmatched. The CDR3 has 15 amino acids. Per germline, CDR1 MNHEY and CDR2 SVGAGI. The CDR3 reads CASTPQGGFLYGYTF. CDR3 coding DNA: TGTGCCAGCACTCCACAGGGGGGCTTCCTTTATGGCTACACCTTC.

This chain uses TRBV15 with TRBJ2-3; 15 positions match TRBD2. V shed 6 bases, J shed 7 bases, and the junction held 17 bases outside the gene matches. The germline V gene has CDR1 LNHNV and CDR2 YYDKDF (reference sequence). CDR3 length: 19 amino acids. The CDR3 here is CATSTPGLAGGPTRYTQYF. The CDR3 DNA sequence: TGTGCCACCAGTACCCCGGGACTAGCGGGGGGCCCGACCAGGTATACGCAGTATTTT.

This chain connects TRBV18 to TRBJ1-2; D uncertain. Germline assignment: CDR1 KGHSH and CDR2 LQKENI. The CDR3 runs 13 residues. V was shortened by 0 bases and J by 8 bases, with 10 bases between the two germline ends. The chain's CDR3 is CASSPPGLGGYTF. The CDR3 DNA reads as TGTGCCAGCTCACCACCCGGACTAGGCGGCTACACCTTC.

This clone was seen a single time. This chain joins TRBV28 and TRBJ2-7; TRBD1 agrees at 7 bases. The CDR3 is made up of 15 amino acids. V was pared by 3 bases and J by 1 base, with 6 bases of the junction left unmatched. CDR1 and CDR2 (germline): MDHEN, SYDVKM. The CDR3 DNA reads TGTGCCAGCAGTTTCTTAAGGGGGCAATCCTACGAGCAGTACTTC. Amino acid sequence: CASSFLRGQSYEQYF. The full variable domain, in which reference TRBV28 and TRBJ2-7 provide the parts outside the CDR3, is DVKVTQSSRYLVKRTGEKVFLECVQDMDHENMFWYRQDPGLGLRLIYFSYDVKMKEKGDIPEGYSVSREKKERFSLILESASTNQTSMYLCASSFLRGQSYEQYFGPGTRLTVT.

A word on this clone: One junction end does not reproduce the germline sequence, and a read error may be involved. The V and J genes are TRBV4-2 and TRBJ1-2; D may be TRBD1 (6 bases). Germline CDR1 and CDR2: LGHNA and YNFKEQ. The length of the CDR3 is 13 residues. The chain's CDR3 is CASSQTRDMPLYF. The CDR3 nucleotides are TGTGCCAGCAGCCAGACTCGGGACATGCCGTTGTACTTC.

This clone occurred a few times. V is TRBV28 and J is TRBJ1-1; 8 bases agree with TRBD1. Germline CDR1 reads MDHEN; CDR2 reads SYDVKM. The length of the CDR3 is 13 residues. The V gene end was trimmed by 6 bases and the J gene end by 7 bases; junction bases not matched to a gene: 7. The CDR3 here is CASSRTGWGEAFF. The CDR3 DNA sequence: TGTGCCAGCAGCCGGACAGGGTGGGGTGAAGCTTTCTTT.

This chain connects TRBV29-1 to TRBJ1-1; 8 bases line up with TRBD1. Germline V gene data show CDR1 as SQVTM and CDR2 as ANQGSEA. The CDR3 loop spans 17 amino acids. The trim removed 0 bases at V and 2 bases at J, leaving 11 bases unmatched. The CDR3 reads CSVEDFFAGGLNTEAFF. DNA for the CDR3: TGCAGCGTTGAAGACTTTTTCGCAGGGGGCCTCAACACTGAAGCTTTCTTT.